A selection of T cell receptor beta chains follows, all from one sample in a study of T cells in localized non-small cell lung cancer. Generated by immunoSEQ multiplex PCR, the TCRdb table keeps only in-frame clones and is missing some. Here the sample spans tens of thousands of clones, 60% to 85% being singletons. The input for sequencing was peripheral blood, taken before any cancer treatment. The source is a man aged 40 to 75 with stage I squamous cell lung carcinoma. Both conserved end residues are part of each CDR3. The order of the fields is J gene, V gene, D gene, clone size, CDR3 DNA, CDR3 protein. The D gene is left open where the match is weak. Clone size, where shown, is once, few, many, or a class for clones that have expanded.

J gene: TRBJ2-3; V gene: TRBV7-2; D gene: -; clone size: few; CDR3 DNA: TGTGCCAGCAGCCTCATGGCCACAGATACGCAGTATTTT; CDR3 protein: CASSLMATDTQYF
J gene: TRBJ2-3; V gene: TRBV6-5; D gene: -; clone size: -; CDR3 DNA: TGTGCCAGTACCACAGGGTCTGCTGGAACAGATACGCAGTATTTT; CDR3 protein: CASTTGSAGTDTQYF
J gene: TRBJ1-5; V gene: TRBV7-9; D gene: -; clone size: -; CDR3 DNA: TGTGCCAGCAGCCTAATGCAACAGCCCCAGCATTTT; CDR3 protein: CASSLMQQPQHF
J gene: TRBJ1-3; V gene: TRBV5-6; D gene: -; clone size: -; CDR3 DNA: TGTGCCAGCAGCTCCACTGGAAACACCATATATTTT; CDR3 protein: CASSSTGNTIYF
J gene: TRBJ2-1; V gene: TRBV10-3; D gene: -; clone size: -; CDR3 DNA: TGTGCCATCACCGCTTCCAGCTCCTACAATGAGCAGTTCTTC; CDR3 protein: CAITASSSYNEQFF
J gene: TRBJ2-1; V gene: TRBV27; D gene: -; clone size: -; CDR3 DNA: TGTGCCAGCAGTTTACAGGGAGTTTCCTACAATGAGCAGTTCTTC; CDR3 protein: CASSLQGVSYNEQFF
J gene: TRBJ1-5; V gene: TRBV7-9; D gene: -; clone size: -; CDR3 DNA: TGTGCCAGCAGCTTAGGGTCGGGCGTAATTAATCAGCCCCAGCATTTT; CDR3 protein: CASSLGSGVINQPQHF
J gene: TRBJ1-1; V gene: TRBV29-1; D gene: -; clone size: -; CDR3 DNA: TGCAGCGCAGGGGTCGGGGGAAGGGCTGAAGCTTTCTTT; CDR3 protein: CSAGVGGRAEAFF
J gene: TRBJ2-3; V gene: TRBV5-4; D gene: -; clone size: -; CDR3 DNA: TGTGCCAGCTACTCTCAGGGAAGAAATTCAGATACGCAGTATTTT; CDR3 protein: CASYSQGRNSDTQYF
J gene: TRBJ1-1; V gene: TRBV5-1; D gene: -; clone size: -; CDR3 DNA: TGCGCCAGCAGCTTGGAGTCCAGGGTAGGAGAAGCTTTCTTT; CDR3 protein: CASSLESRVGEAFF
J gene: TRBJ1-2; V gene: TRBV19; D gene: -; clone size: -; CDR3 DNA: TGTGCCAGTAGTATAGCTAACAGTGGGAACTATGGCTACACCTTC; CDR3 protein: CASSIANSGNYGYTF
J gene: TRBJ1-4; V gene: TRBV11-2; D gene: -; clone size: -; CDR3 DNA: TGTGCCAGCAGCCCAGGGGCTAATGAAAAACTGTTTTTT; CDR3 protein: CASSPGANEKLFF
J gene: TRBJ1-4; V gene: TRBV28; D gene: -; clone size: -; CDR3 DNA: TGTGCCAGCAGTTTAGGGGACAAATTGCGGGAAAAACTGTTTTTT; CDR3 protein: CASSLGDKLREKLFF
J gene: TRBJ2-2; V gene: TRBV14; D gene: -; clone size: -; CDR3 DNA: TGTGCCAGCAGCCAAGCCCCTACAGGGGAGCTGTTTTTT; CDR3 protein: CASSQAPTGELFF
J gene: TRBJ1-2; V gene: TRBV7-2; D gene: -; clone size: -; CDR3 DNA: TGTGCCAGCAGCTTCGGACAGAACTATGGCTACACCTTC; CDR3 protein: CASSFGQNYGYTF
J gene: TRBJ2-1; V gene: TRBV27; D gene: -; clone size: -; CDR3 DNA: TGTGCCAGCAGTACAGACAATGAGCAGTTCTTC; CDR3 protein: CASSTDNEQFF
J gene: TRBJ2-5; V gene: TRBV18; D gene: -; clone size: -; CDR3 DNA: TGTGCCAGCTCAGCCAGCGTCCAAGAGACCCAGTACTTC; CDR3 protein: CASSASVQETQYF
J gene: TRBJ2-3; V gene: TRBV19; D gene: TRBD1; clone size: -; CDR3 DNA: TGTGCCAGTAAGGGACAGGGCACAGATACGCAGTATTTT; CDR3 protein: CASKGQGTDTQYF
J gene: TRBJ2-7; V gene: TRBV7-8; D gene: -; clone size: -; CDR3 DNA: TGTGCCAGCAGCCCTCAGATGGGGCCTACCTACGAGCAGTACTTC; CDR3 protein: CASSPQMGPTYEQYF
J gene: TRBJ2-3; V gene: TRBV7-2; D gene: -; clone size: -; CDR3 DNA: TGTGCCAGCAGCTTAACACAGAGCACAGATACGCAGTATTTT; CDR3 protein: CASSLTQSTDTQYF
J gene: TRBJ2-3; V gene: TRBV28; D gene: -; clone size: -; CDR3 DNA: TGTGCCAGCAGTTTGGGCACAGATACGCAGTATTTT; CDR3 protein: CASSLGTDTQYF
J gene: TRBJ2-7; V gene: TRBV25-1; D gene: TRBD2; clone size: -; CDR3 DNA: TGTGCCAGCAGTGATGTAGCGGGGGTTTACGAGCAGTACTTC; CDR3 protein: CASSDVAGVYEQYF
J gene: TRBJ2-7; V gene: TRBV6-1; D gene: -; clone size: few; CDR3 DNA: TGTGCCAGCAGGGGCCAAGAGGGCGAGCAGTACTTC; CDR3 protein: CASRGQEGEQYF
J gene: TRBJ1-2; V gene: TRBV27; D gene: -; clone size: -; CDR3 DNA: TGTGCCAGCTATAGTACAGGGTCGGGAAAGGGCTACACCTTC; CDR3 protein: CASYSTGSGKGYTF
J gene: TRBJ2-5; V gene: TRBV9; D gene: -; clone size: -; CDR3 DNA: TGTGCCAGCAGCCCGTCGGGAGCAGGGACGGAGACCCAGTACTTC; CDR3 protein: CASSPSGAGTETQYF
J gene: TRBJ2-7; V gene: TRBV7-2; D gene: -; clone size: -; CDR3 DNA: TGTGCCAGCAGCTTAGAGGGCACGGAGTACTTC; CDR3 protein: CASSLEGTEYF
J gene: TRBJ2-7; V gene: TRBV6-1; D gene: -; clone size: -; CDR3 DNA: TGTGCCAGCAGTGTCTCAGGGATCTACGAGCAGTACTTC; CDR3 protein: CASSVSGIYEQYF
J gene: TRBJ1-2; V gene: TRBV7-2; D gene: -; clone size: -; CDR3 DNA: TGTGCCAGCAGTTCGGGTGGGAGCTATGGCTACACCTTC; CDR3 protein: CASSSGGSYGYTF
J gene: TRBJ1-5; V gene: TRBV6-5; D gene: -; clone size: -; CDR3 DNA: TGTGCCAGCAGTCCTCTTAGGAGCGGTCAGCCCCAGCATTTT; CDR3 protein: CASSPLRSGQPQHF
J gene: TRBJ2-4; V gene: TRBV6-6; D gene: TRBD1; clone size: -; CDR3 DNA: TGTGCCAGCAGTTATCCCGGACAGGGAAACATTCAGTACTTC; CDR3 protein: CASSYPGQGNIQYF
J gene: TRBJ1-5; V gene: TRBV27; D gene: -; clone size: once; CDR3 DNA: TGTGCCAGCAGTCCAGCGGATTACCCTAATCAGCCCCAGCATTTT; CDR3 protein: CASSPADYPNQPQHF
J gene: TRBJ1-4; V gene: TRBV4-2; D gene: TRBD1; clone size: -; CDR3 DNA: TGTGCCAGCAGCCTGGGCCCCGGGACAGTTAATGAAAAACTGTTTTTT; CDR3 protein: CASSLGPGTVNEKLFF
J gene: TRBJ1-5; V gene: TRBV5-1; D gene: TRBD1; clone size: few; CDR3 DNA: TGCGCCAGCAGCACCGGGACAGGAGATCAGCCCCAGCATTTT; CDR3 protein: CASSTGTGDQPQHF
J gene: TRBJ2-1; V gene: TRBV20-1; D gene: -; clone size: -; CDR3 DNA: TGCAGTGCTAGCAGTACGAATGAGCAGTTCTTC; CDR3 protein: CSASSTNEQFF
J gene: TRBJ1-2; V gene: TRBV18; D gene: TRBD1; clone size: -; CDR3 DNA: TGTGCCAGCTCACCTGGACAGGATCCCTATGGCTACACCTTC; CDR3 protein: CASSPGQDPYGYTF
J gene: TRBJ1-2; V gene: TRBV29-1; D gene: -; clone size: -; CDR3 DNA: TGCAGCGTTGAAGGGGGGGGCGGTAGGGACTATGGCTACACCTTC; CDR3 protein: CSVEGGGGRDYGYTF
J gene: TRBJ2-3; V gene: TRBV9; D gene: TRBD2; clone size: -; CDR3 DNA: TGTGCCAGCAGCGTAGATGGGACTAGCGGGGGAGATACGCAGTATTTT; CDR3 protein: CASSVDGTSGGDTQYF
J gene: TRBJ1-1; V gene: TRBV7-9; D gene: -; clone size: -; CDR3 DNA: TGTGCCAGCGGCGACCGCCCCACTGAAGCTTTCTTT; CDR3 protein: CASGDRPTEAFF